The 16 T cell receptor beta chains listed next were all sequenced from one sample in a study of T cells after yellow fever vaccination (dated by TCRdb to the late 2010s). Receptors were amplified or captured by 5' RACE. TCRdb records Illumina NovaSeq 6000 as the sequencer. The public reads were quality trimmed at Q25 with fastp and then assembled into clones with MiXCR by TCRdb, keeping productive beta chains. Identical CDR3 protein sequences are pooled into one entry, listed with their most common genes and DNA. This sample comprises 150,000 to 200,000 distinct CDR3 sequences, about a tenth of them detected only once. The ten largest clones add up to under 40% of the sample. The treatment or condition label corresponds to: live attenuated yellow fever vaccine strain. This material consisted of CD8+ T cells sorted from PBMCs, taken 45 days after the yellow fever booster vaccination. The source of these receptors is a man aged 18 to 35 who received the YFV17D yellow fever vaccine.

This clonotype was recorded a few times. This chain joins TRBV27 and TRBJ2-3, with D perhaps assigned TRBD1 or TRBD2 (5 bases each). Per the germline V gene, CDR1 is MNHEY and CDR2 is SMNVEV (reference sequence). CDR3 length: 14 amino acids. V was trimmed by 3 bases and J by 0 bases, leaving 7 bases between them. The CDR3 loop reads CASSFGTSTDTQYF. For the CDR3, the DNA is TGTGCCAGCAGTTTTGGGACCAGCACAGATACGCAGTATTTT.

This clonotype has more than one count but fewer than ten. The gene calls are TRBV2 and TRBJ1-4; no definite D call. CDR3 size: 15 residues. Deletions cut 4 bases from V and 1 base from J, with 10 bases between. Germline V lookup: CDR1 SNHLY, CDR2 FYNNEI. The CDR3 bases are TGTGCCAGCAGTGGGTTGGCAGGAACTAATGAAAAACTGTTTTTT. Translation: CASSGLAGTNEKLFF.

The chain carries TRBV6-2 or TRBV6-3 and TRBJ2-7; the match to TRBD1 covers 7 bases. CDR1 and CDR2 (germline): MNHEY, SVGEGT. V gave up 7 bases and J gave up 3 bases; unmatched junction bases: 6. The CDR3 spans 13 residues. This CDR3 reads CASKGQRHYEQYF. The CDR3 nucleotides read TGTGCCAGCAAGGGACAGCGCCACTACGAGCAGTACTTC.

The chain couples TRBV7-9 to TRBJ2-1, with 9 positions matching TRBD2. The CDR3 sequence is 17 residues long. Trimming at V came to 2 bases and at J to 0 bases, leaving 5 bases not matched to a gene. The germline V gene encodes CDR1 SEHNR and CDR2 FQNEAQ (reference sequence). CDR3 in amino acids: CASSLSLAGPSYNEQFF. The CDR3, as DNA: TGTGCCAGCAGCTTAAGCCTAGCGGGGCCCTCCTACAATGAGCAGTTCTTC. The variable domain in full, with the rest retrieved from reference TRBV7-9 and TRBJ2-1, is DTGVSQNPRHKITKRGQNVTFRCDPISEHNRLYWYRQTLGQGPEFLTYFQNEAQLEKSRLLSDRFSAERPKGSFSTLEIQRTEQGDSAMYLCASSLSLAGPSYNEQFFGPGTRLTVL.

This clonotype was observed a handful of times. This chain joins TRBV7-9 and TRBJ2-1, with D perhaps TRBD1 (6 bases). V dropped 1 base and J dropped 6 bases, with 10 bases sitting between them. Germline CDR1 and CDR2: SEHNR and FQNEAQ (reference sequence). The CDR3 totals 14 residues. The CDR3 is CASSLGGQFNEQFF. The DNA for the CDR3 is TGTGCCAGCAGCTTAGGAGGACAGTTCAATGAGCAGTTCTTC.

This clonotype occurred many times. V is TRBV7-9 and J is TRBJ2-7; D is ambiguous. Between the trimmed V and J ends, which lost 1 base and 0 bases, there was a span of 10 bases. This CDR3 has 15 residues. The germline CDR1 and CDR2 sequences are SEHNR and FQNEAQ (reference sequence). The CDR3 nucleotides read TGTGCCAGCAGCTTAGACGTGGCTAGCTCCTACGAGCAGTACTTC. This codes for CASSLDVASSYEQYF.

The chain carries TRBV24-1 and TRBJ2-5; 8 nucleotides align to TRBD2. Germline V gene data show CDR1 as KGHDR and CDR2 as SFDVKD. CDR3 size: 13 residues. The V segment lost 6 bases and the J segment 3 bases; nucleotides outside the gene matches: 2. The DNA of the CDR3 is TGTGCCACCAGTAGAGCGGGGGAAGAGACCCAGTACTTC. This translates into CATSRAGEETQYF.

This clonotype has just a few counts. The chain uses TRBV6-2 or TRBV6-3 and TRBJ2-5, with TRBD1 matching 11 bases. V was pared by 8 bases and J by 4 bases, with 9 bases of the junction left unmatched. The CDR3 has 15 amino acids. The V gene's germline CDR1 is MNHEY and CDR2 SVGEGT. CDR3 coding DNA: TGTGCCAGCGGCCCGGGACAGGGGGTTGGAGAGACCCAGTACTTC. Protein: CASGPGQGVGETQYF.

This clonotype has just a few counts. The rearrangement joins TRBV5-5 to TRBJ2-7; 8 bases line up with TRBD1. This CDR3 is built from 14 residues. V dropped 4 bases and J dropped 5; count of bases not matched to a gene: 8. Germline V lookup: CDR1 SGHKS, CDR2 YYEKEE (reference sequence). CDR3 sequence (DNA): TGTGCCAGCAGCCATGGGACAGGTGGGCACGAGCAGTACGTC. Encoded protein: CASSHGTGGHEQYV.

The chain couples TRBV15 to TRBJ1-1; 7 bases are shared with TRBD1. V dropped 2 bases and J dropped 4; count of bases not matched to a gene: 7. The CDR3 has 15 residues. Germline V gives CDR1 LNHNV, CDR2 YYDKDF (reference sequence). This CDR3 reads CATSRPQGGGTEAFF. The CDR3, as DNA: TGTGCCACCAGCAGACCTCAGGGGGGAGGCACTGAAGCTTTCTTT. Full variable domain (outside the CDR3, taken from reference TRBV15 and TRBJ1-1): DAMVIQNPRYQVTQFGKPVTLSCSQTLNHNVMYWYQQKSSQAPKLLFHYYDKDFNNEADTPDNFQSRRPNTSFCFLDIRSPGLGDTAMYLCATSRPQGGGTEAFFGQGTRLTVV.

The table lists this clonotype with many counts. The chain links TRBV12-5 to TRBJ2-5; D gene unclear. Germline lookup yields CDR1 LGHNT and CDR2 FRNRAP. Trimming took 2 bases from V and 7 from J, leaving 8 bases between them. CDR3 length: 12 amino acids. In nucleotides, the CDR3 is TGTGCTAGTGGTTTGTTTGGCTCGACCCAGTACTTC. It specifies CASGLFGSTQYF.

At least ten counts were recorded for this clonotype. The DNA for the CDR3 is TGCGCCAGCAGCTTAAAGGGTCTGGTACGGGAGCAGTTCTTC. Protein sequence: CASSLKGLVREQFF. The V gene is TRBV5-1, the J gene TRBJ2-1; D remains ambiguous. The germline V gene encodes CDR1 SGHRS and CDR2 YFSETQ. V lost 2 bases to trimming and J lost 10 bases, with 16 bases between them. The CDR3 is 14 amino acids.

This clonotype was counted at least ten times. The CDR3 protein is CASSRQGVYTF. The CDR3 region has the DNA TGTGCCAGCAGCCGTCAGGGCGTCTACACCTTC. The chain combines TRBV7-9 with TRBJ1-2; D is perhaps TRBD1 (5 bases). V was cut by 5 bases and J by 10 bases, with 11 bases left in between. CDR1 is SEHNR, CDR2 FQNEAQ, per germline (reference sequence). This CDR3 comprises 11 residues.

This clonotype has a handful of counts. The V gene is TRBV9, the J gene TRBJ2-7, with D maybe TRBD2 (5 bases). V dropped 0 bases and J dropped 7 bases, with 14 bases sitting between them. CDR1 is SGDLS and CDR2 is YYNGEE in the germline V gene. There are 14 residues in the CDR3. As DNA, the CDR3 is TGTGCCAGCAGCGTAGGAACCGGGGTCTTAGAGCAGTACTTC. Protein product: CASSVGTGVLEQYF.

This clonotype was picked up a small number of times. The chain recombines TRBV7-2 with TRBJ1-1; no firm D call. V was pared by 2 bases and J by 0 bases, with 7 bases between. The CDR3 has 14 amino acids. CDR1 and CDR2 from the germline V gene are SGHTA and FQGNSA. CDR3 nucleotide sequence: TGTGCCAGCAGCTTATCCAGTTTGAACACTGAAGCTTTCTTT. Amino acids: CASSLSSLNTEAFF.

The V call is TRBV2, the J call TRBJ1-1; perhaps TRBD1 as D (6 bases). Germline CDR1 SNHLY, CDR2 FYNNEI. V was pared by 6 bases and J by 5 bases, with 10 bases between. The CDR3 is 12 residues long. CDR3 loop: CASSERGTEAFF. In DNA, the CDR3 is TGTGCCAGCAGCGAGAGGGGGACTGAAGCTTTCTTT.